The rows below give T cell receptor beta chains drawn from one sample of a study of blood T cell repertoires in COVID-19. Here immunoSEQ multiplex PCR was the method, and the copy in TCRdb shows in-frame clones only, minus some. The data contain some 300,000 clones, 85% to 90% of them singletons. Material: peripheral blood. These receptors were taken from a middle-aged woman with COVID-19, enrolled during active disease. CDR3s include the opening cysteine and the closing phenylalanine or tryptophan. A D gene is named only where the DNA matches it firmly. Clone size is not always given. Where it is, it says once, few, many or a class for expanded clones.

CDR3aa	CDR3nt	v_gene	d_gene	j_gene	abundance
CASSPTQASTEAFF	TGTGCCAGCAGTCCGACACAGGCTAGCACTGAAGCTTTCTTT	TRBV2	.	TRBJ1-1	.
CAISDRDTLQETQYF	TGTGCCATCAGTGATCGGGACACTCTACAAGAGACCCAGTACTTC	TRBV10-3	.	TRBJ2-5	.
CASSRGSGGAVETQYF	TGTGCCAGTAGTAGGGGTAGCGGGGGGGCCGTGGAGACCCAGTACTTC	TRBV19	TRBD2	TRBJ2-5	few
CASSYSQGAANEKLFF	TGTGCCAGCAGTTACTCCCAGGGGGCGGCTAATGAAAAACTGTTTTTT	TRBV6-5	TRBD1	TRBJ1-4	.
CAWSQGVGGQFF	TGTGCCTGGAGTCAGGGGGTCGGGGGACAGTTCTTC	TRBV30	.	TRBJ2-1	.
CAISRTENYEQYF	TGTGCCATCAGTAGGACAGAGAACTACGAGCAGTACTTC	TRBV10-3	.	TRBJ2-7	.
CASSLELSWGQTPGNTIYF	TGTGCCAGCAGCCTGGAGCTAAGCTGGGGACAGACGCCTGGAAACACCATATATTTT	TRBV7-9	TRBD1	TRBJ1-3	.
CSVVGGLSYEQYF	TGCAGCGTTGTGGGGGGACTCTCCTACGAGCAGTACTTC	TRBV29-1	.	TRBJ2-7	.
CASRRLAKNTGELFF	TGTGCCAGCCGCCGACTAGCGAAAAACACCGGGGAGCTGTTTTTT	TRBV21-1	.	TRBJ2-2	.
CASSPGIRNQPQHF	TGTGCCAGCAGCCCAGGAATTAGGAATCAGCCCCAGCATTTT	TRBV3-1/TRBV3-2	.	TRBJ1-5	few
CASSTSTVGDSYNEQFF	TGTGCCAGCAGCACTTCAACGGTCGGTGACTCCTACAATGAGCAGTTCTTC	TRBV21-1	.	TRBJ2-1	.
CAIRDRMGNTIYF	TGTGCCATCCGAGACAGGATGGGAAACACCATATATTTT	TRBV10-3	.	TRBJ1-3	.
CAIRGQASGNTIYF	TGTGCCATCAGAGGACAGGCCTCTGGAAACACCATATATTTT	TRBV10-3	TRBD1	TRBJ1-3	.
CASSPTHAGTGGREQYF	TGTGCCAGCTCACCAACCCATGCCGGGACAGGGGGCAGGGAGCAGTACTTC	TRBV18	TRBD1	TRBJ2-7	.
CATSSSFGTGEEEKLFF	TGTGCCACCAGCTCCTCGTTCGGGACAGGAGAGGAAGAAAAACTGTTTTTT	TRBV15	TRBD1	TRBJ1-4	once
CASSQWLSSYNEQFF	TGCGCCAGCAGCCAGTGGTTGAGCTCCTACAATGAGCAGTTCTTC	TRBV4-3	.	TRBJ2-1	.
CASSQDRGGTEAFF	TGCGCCAGCAGCCAGGACAGGGGAGGAACTGAAGCTTTCTTT	TRBV5-1	TRBD1	TRBJ1-1	.
CASSYPQGTEAFF	TGTGCCAGCAGTTATCCCCAGGGTACTGAAGCTTTCTTT	TRBV6-6	.	TRBJ1-1	few
CASSVGEGFSGNTIYF	TGTGCCAGCAGCGTAGGGGAGGGGTTCTCTGGAAACACCATATATTTT	TRBV9	.	TRBJ1-3	.
CASSEQGTTMTEAFF	TGTGCCAGCAGTGAACAGGGGACTACGATGACTGAAGCTTTCTTT	TRBV2	.	TRBJ1-1	once
CASSTDRVTGELFF	TGTGCCAGCAGTACGGACAGGGTGACCGGGGAGCTGTTTTTT	TRBV27	TRBD1	TRBJ2-2	.
CASSQEGLASYNEQFF	TGTGCCAGCAGCCAAGAGGGACTAGCCTCCTACAATGAGCAGTTCTTC	TRBV14	TRBD2	TRBJ2-1	.
CATSDSNGPLFQGGYTF	TGTGCCACCAGTGATTCGAACGGGCCCTTGTTCCAGGGGGGCTACACCTTC	TRBV24-1	.	TRBJ1-2	.
CASSTTGAGNTIYF	TGTGCCAGCAGCACTACAGGGGCTGGAAACACCATATATTTT	TRBV5-4	TRBD1	TRBJ1-3	.
CASSQGSGEYEQYF	TGTGCCAGCAGCCAGGGTAGCGGGGAGTACGAGCAGTACTTC	TRBV6-5	TRBD2	TRBJ2-7	once
CASSGITSGALYEQYF	TGTGCCAGCTCAGGGATCACTAGCGGGGCGCTCTACGAGCAGTACTTC	TRBV18	TRBD2	TRBJ2-7	.
CASSLAGTGVTGELFF	TGCGCCAGCAGCTTGGCTGGGACAGGGGTCACCGGGGAGCTGTTTTTT	TRBV5-1	TRBD1	TRBJ2-2	.
CASSFPGQGSTGELFF	TGTGCCAGCAGTTTCCCGGGACAGGGGAGCACCGGGGAGCTGTTTTTT	TRBV27	TRBD1	TRBJ2-2	.
CASSQRTGGYAEAFF	TGTGCCAGCAGTCAACGGACAGGGGGCTACGCTGAAGCTTTCTTT	TRBV27	TRBD1	TRBJ1-1	.
CASSRWTSENNEQFF	TGCGCCAGCAGCCGATGGACTAGCGAAAACAATGAGCAGTTCTTC	TRBV5-1	TRBD2	TRBJ2-1	once
CASSSDRGSSYNSPLHF	TGTGCCAGCAGCTCTGACAGGGGGTCTAGCTATAATTCACCCCTCCACTTT	TRBV5-5	TRBD1	TRBJ1-6	.
CASSFEPSGQPQHF	TGTGCCAGCAGTTTCGAGCCGTCCGGGCAGCCCCAGCATTTT	TRBV27	.	TRBJ1-5	few
CASSIRVQGNSPLHF	TGTGCCAGTAGTATAAGGGTGCAGGGGAATTCACCCCTCCACTTT	TRBV19	.	TRBJ1-6	.
CASSRDGAEKLFF	TGTGCCAGCAGCCGAGACGGAGCTGAAAAACTGTTTTTT	TRBV7-2	.	TRBJ1-4	.
CASSLWAGQGNQPQHF	TGTGCCAGCAGTTTATGGGCGGGACAGGGGAATCAGCCCCAGCATTTT	TRBV28	TRBD1	TRBJ1-5	.
CASSFGQALSAYGYTF	TGTGCCAGCAGCTTTGGGCAGGCCCTTTCGGCCTATGGCTACACCTTC	TRBV7-2	.	TRBJ1-2	.